This T cell receptor beta chain was sequenced during a study of blood T cell repertoires in COVID-19. Germline-derived CDR1 and CDR2 are LGHDT and YNNKEL (reference sequence). The CDR3 totals 15 residues. Trimming removed 6 bases at V and 3 bases at J, with 14 bases between. Profiled with immunoSEQ multiplex PCR; TCRdb holds only in-frame clones, not every one. The table records 180,000 or so clones, about 80% of them present only once. The TCR comes from a man aged 50 to 60 who had recovered from COVID-19. The chain links TRBV3-1 (or the pseudogene TRBV3-2) to TRBJ2-2; D possibly corresponds to TRBD1 (5 bases). The sample comprised PBMCs or T cells enriched from blood (not recorded which). CDR3 nucleotides: TGTGCCAGCAGTTACAGGTTCCGTGACACCGGGGAGCTGTTTTTT. Its translation is CASSYRFRDTGELFF.